The sample holds a few counts of the clone carrying this T cell receptor beta chain. Some clones are missing from TCRdb's copy, which holds only in-frame ones; the method was immunoSEQ multiplex PCR. This table has some 1,900,000 clones, less than 95% appearing once. This record belongs to a study of shared clonotypes between healthy human individuals. Naive CD8 populations comprised CD45RO-negative cells positively selected for CCR7, excluding terminally differentiated effector memory CD45RA+ cells. Germline-derived CDR1 and CDR2 are MGHRA and YSYEKL. The CDR3 runs 14 residues. The J segment lost 8 bases and the V segment lost 6 bases, leaving 6 bases of the junction unmatched.

This TCR was recovered from a man between 18 and 35 years old in good health. J is TRBJ1-6 and V is TRBV4-1, with 8 bases aligning to TRBD1. The specimen sequenced was naive CD8+ T cells sorted from blood. CDR3 DNA sequence: TGCGCCAGCAGAGTAGACAGGGGAGATTCACCCCTCCACTTT. Translated: CASRVDRGDSPLHF.